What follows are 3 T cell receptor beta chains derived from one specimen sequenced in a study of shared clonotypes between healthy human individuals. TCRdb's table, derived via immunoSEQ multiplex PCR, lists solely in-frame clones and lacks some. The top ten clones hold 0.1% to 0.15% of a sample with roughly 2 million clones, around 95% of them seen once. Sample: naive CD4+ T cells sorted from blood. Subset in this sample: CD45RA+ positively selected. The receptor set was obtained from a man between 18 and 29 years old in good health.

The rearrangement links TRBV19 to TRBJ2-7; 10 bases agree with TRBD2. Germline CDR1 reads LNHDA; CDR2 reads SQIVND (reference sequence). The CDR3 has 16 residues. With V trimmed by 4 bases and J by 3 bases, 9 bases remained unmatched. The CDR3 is CASSKGSGRGNYEQYF. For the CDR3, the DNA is TGTGCCAGTAGTAAGGGGAGCGGGAGGGGAAACTACGAGCAGTACTTC.

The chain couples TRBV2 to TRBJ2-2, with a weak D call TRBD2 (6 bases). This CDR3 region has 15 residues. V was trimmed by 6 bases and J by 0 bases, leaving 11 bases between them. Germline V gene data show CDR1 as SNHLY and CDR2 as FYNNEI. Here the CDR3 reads CASSASASNTGELFF. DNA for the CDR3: TGTGCCAGCAGCGCTAGCGCTTCGAACACCGGGGAGCTGTTTTTT.

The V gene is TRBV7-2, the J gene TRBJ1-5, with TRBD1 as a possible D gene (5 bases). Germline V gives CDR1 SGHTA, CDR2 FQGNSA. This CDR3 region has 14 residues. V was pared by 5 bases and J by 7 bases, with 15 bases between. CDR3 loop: CASSGTQGIQPQHF. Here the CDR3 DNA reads TGTGCCAGCAGCGGGACCCAAGGGATCCAGCCCCAGCATTTT.